The source of this T cell receptor (beta chain) is a study of beta chain features in type 1 diabetes listed by TCRdb under 2018. Regarding the research as a whole: Mean age, gender distribution, total cell number and subset yield did not differ between patients and healthy donors. A total of approximately 99,000,000 sorted cells were examined across all samples, and RNA yield correlated strongly with the number of cells per subset. In the study, recently diagnosed type 1 diabetes patients and matched healthy donors were compared on the TCRB repertoires of their sorted circulating CD4+ T cell subsets. Regulatory and stem cell-like memory subsets were obtained from only 8 patients and about eight healthy donors, while naive and central memory subsets were obtained from all 28 donors. What the research found in general, with its limitations: Naive, central memory and regulatory TCRB repertoires appeared to be more alike among patients than among healthy donors. In all four CD4+ subsets, TCRB CDR3 length was moderately but significantly shorter in type 1 diabetes patients. PCR may preferentially amplify shorter templates, but because patient and control samples were amplified and corrected together, any resulting skew would affect both groups equally. At VDJ recombination sites, type 1 diabetes patients had fewer insertions and more deleted nucleotides, which implies abnormalities in thymic rearrangement. Because cDNA rather than genomic DNA was sequenced, highly expressing activated cells could have been over-represented, although no difference in activation and CD3 levels was found between groups. Only small numbers of individuals were included in the HLA sub-analyses, which left unresolved whether HLA type had any influence on TCRB rearrangement.

As concerns this clone: No cognate antigen has been identified for it. Base qualities are not recorded, but no much larger clone differs from it by a single base.

From each donor, a single peripheral blood sample of about 100 mL on average was drawn into heparinised tubes. Using a panel that included CD45RO, CCR7, CD25, CD127, CD95 and CD27, naive, central memory, regulatory and stem cell-like memory CD4+ T cells were sorted on a BD FACSAria II. All sorted populations exceeded 95% purity. PBMCs were separated immediately by Lymphoprep density gradient centrifugation and were stained directly, without being cultured. To minimize batch effects, samples were stained and sorted in pairs, one healthy donor with one patient per experiment. V and J are trimmed by 10 bases and 5 bases, and the gene matches miss 12 bases of the junction. CDR1 and CDR2, looked up from the germline V gene, are SGHRS and YFSETQ. Spanning cysteine to phenylalanine, the CDR3 consists of 15 amino acids. Only the CDR3 region is kept as DNA, spanning 45 bases read in frame from base 1. All of the isolated RNA was reverse transcribed with the High Capacity cDNA Reverse Transcription Kit, so expressed TCRB transcripts were sequenced. For stem cell-like memory T cell samples, survey-depth immunoSEQ sequencing was used, averaging approximately 1 million total reads per sample. After sorted cells were lysed in RLT buffer, RNA was extracted with DNase-treated RNeasy Micro or Mini kits, with the choice depending on cell number. Each cell subset was processed on its own to prevent cross-contamination, while patient and healthy donor samples were processed together. The immunoSEQ multiplex PCR was used to amplify TCRB sequences from cDNA, generating 87-bp fragments that spanned the CDR3 region. Amplicons were sequenced on the Illumina HiSeq platform. The study's processing was this. Synthetic template baselines were used to correct PCR bias computationally, reads within Hamming distance 2 were collapsed together, and singletons that could not be merged were discarded. Reads were aligned to IMGT to assign V, D and J genes, CDR3 length, and insertions or deletions at six rearrangement sites. Clonotype counts were normalized to sorted cell number within each subset before computing true diversity and Gini coefficients with the tcR R package. Repertoire sharing was quantified using the overlap coefficient calculated on TCRB nucleotide sequences. TCRdb retrieved this table from immuneACCESS and kept in-frame rearrangements only. Not all clones are present; in checked studies, unresolved V genes account for under half, and no reason is known for the remainder. V and J calls plus clone size are reproduced from that table; the DNA served to infer D and trimming. The sample contains over 65,000 clones, 30% to 35% of them found a single time. The ten most abundant clones make up approximately 0.46% of the sample.

Source material: stem cell memory CD4+ T cells from blood. Taken with the paper, the label for cell subset or site translates to: stem cell-like memory CD4+ T cells. The source is a young woman in good health. The rearrangement joined TRBV5-1 to TRBJ2-3; 11 nucleotides in the junction match TRBD2. The DNA sequence is as follows: TGCGCCTCTTTACTTAGCGGGAGGGCCGGAGATACGCAGTATTTT. Translation gives CASLLSGRAGDTQYF.